This record looks at one T cell receptor (beta chain) sequence and its context. The antigen is undetermined. Using constant-segment primers, 5'RACE produced TCR alpha and TCR beta cDNA libraries carrying sample barcodes and UMIs. Each CDR3 protein gets one entry after TCRdb re-called the 5' RACE reads with MiXCR. Of 200,000 to 250,000 distinct CDR3 sequences in the sample, around 25% were seen once. The data derive from a study of T-cell memory formation after mild COVID-19. Study context: TCR clusters showed largely donor specificity.

Broader study findings: Later expanders leaned toward CD4+, whereas clones contracting from day 15 to 85 were balanced CD4/CD8.

The CDR3 covers 14 residues. The V gene lost 6 bases and the J gene lost 6 bases, with 15 bases spanning the gap. Germline assignment: CDR1 SEHNR and CDR2 FQNEAQ (reference sequence). The sample comprised PBMCs or a T cell subset sorted from them (not recorded which). The origin of this receptor is an adult woman who had mild COVID-19 (a few samples of this study predate the infection). Cell type and time point are not known. The genes are TRBV7-9 and TRBJ2-1; no clear D gene. CDR3 DNA sequence: TGTGCCAGCAGTCCCAATGATCTCCTCAATGAGCAGTTCTTC. Its protein is CASSPNDLLNEQFF.